These 12 T cell receptor beta chains were sequenced from one sample in a study of beta chain features in type 1 diabetes. Isolated RNA was reverse transcribed in full, so expressed TCRB transcripts were sequenced. The data were produced by immunoSEQ multiplex PCR, yet TCRdb's version contains in-frame clones alone and is incomplete. In the table there are 130,000 or so clones, roughly 9.3% of which are singletons. Sequencing was carried out using central memory CD4+ T cells from blood. Receptors originate from a woman between 40 and 55 years old in good health.

The V and J genes are TRBV5-8 and TRBJ1-5; possible D gene TRBD1, 6 bases. The ends were cut back, 4 bases at V and 1 base at J, with 15 bases in the middle. CDR3 size: 16 residues. Per the germline V gene, CDR1 is SGHTS and CDR2 is YDEGEE. CDR3 in DNA: TGTGCCAGCAGCGGGGAAACAGGGCGCAGCAATCAGCCCCAGCATTTT. Protein sequence: CASSGETGRSNQPQHF.

This clone was counted at least ten times. V is TRBV18 and J is TRBJ1-5; D perhaps matches TRBD1 (5 bases). V lost 5 bases and J lost 6, with 8 bases in between. This CDR3 is 12 amino acids long. From germline, CDR1 is KGHSH and CDR2 LQKENI. CDR3 region: CASSTQGQPQHF. The CDR3, as DNA: TGTGCCAGCTCAACTCAGGGTCAGCCCCAGCATTTT.

In its sample, this clone was seen a few times. This chain links TRBV6-5 with TRBJ2-5; tentatively, D is TRBD2 (6 bases). This CDR3 spans 15 amino acids. Germline CDR1 MNHEY, CDR2 SVGAGI. V shed 9 bases and J shed 5 bases, with 22 bases lying between them. CDR3 coding DNA: TGTGCCAGTTTTGCTGGGGCGCCCCGGGGGGAGACCCAGTACTTC. Translated, it gives CASFAGAPRGETQYF.

A few counts support this clone. This rearrangement joins TRBV9 to TRBJ2-3; 7 bases line up with TRBD2. CDR1 is SGDLS, CDR2 YYNGEE, per germline. The CDR3 is 13 residues long. V shed 3 bases and J 6 bases; nucleotides not matched to a gene: 4. CDR3 loop: CASSEMGGDTQYF. The CDR3 region has the DNA TGTGCCAGCAGCGAGATGGGGGGGGATACGCAGTATTTT.

This chain connects TRBV13 to TRBJ1-2, with 10 bases matching TRBD1. The CDR3 covers 16 residues. With V trimmed by 3 bases and J by 3 bases, 7 bases remained unmatched. The germline gives CDR1 PRHDT, CDR2 FYEKMQ (reference sequence). The CDR3 here is CASSFTGTGVDYGYTF. The DNA of the CDR3 is TGTGCCAGCAGCTTTACCGGGACAGGGGTTGACTATGGCTACACCTTC.

The J gene is TRBJ1-2, the V gene TRBV29-1, with D perhaps TRBD1 (6 bases). The germline V gene encodes CDR1 SQVTM and CDR2 ANQGSEA. The CDR3 is 13 residues long. V lost 3 bases and J 7 bases, leaving 15 bases between the germline ends. CDR3 nucleotide sequence: TGCAGCGTTGATGAGGGGGAACGTGGTGGCTACACCTTC. Its protein is CSVDEGERGGYTF.

In DNA, the CDR3 is TGCGCCAGCAGCCAAGTGGGACAGAATTCACCCCTCCACTTT. It translates to CASSQVGQNSPLHF. This chain connects TRBV4-3 to TRBJ1-6; TRBD1 agrees at 7 bases. With 1 base clipped from V and 7 bases from J, the junction kept 1 base outside the gene matches. CDR3 length: 14 residues. CDR1 LGHNA and CDR2 YSLEER come from the germline V gene.

This clone appeared a few times. The chain has TRBV5-1 and TRBJ1-1; tentative D call: TRBD1 (5 bases). Between the trimmed V and J ends, which lost 0 bases and 0 bases, there was a span of 12 bases. The CDR3 is 16 residues long. Germline V gene data show CDR1 as SGHRS and CDR2 as YFSETQ. In nucleotides, the CDR3 is TGCGCCAGCAGCTTGGACCCGGGGGGGATGAACACTGAAGCTTTCTTT. This gives the protein CASSLDPGGMNTEAFF. Filled out from reference TRBV5-1 and TRBJ1-1, the complete variable domain reads KAGVTQTPRYLIKTRGQQVTLSCSPISGHRSVSWYQQTPGQGLQFLFEYFSETQRNKGNFPGRFSGRQFSNSRSEMNVSTLELGDSALYLCASSLDPGGMNTEAFFGQGTRLTVV.

This clone was picked up many times. This chain joins TRBV7-8 and TRBJ2-7, with D possibly TRBD2 on 5 matching bases. Trimming removed 5 bases from V and 4 bases from J, with 15 bases in between. The CDR3 loop spans 14 amino acids. Per the germline V gene, CDR1 is SGHVS and CDR2 is FQNEAQ. The CDR3 sequence is CASSPLALGYEQYF. The CDR3 nucleotides are TGTGCCAGCAGCCCACTTGCACTAGGATACGAGCAGTACTTC.

This clone was detected only a few times. This chain uses TRBV29-1 with TRBJ2-1; TRBD1 matches at 9 bases. Per germline, CDR1 SQVTM and CDR2 ANQGSEA. Trimming took 3 bases from V and 5 from J; bases not matched to a gene: 8. There are 15 residues in the CDR3. The DNA of the CDR3 is TGCAGCGTTGATTTTAGACAGGGGGGGAACAATGAGCAGTTCTTC. Translation gives CSVDFRQGGNNEQFF.

This clone was counted between two and nine times. CDR3 sequence (DNA): TGTGCCAGCAGCACGCTCCCGGGACTAGCGGGGGGTGGCTCCTACAATGAGCAGTTCTTC. Encoded protein: CASSTLPGLAGGGSYNEQFF. The rearrangement joins TRBV7-8 to TRBJ2-1, with TRBD2 matching 15 bases. Trimming at V came to 5 bases and at J to 0 bases, leaving 11 bases not matched to a gene. This CDR3 comprises 20 residues. Germline V gene data show CDR1 as SGHVS and CDR2 as FQNEAQ.

This clone was seen at least ten times. J is TRBJ2-3 and V is TRBV18, with TRBD1 matching 7 bases. This CDR3 region has 17 residues. Germline-derived CDR1 and CDR2 are KGHSH and LQKENI. V was clipped by 0 bases and J by 2 bases; unmatched bases: 8. CDR3 DNA: TGTGCCAGCTCACCACCGTCAGACAGGGTGACCACAGATACGCAGTATTTT. Amino acids: CASSPPSDRVTTDTQYF.